This T cell receptor (beta chain) was sequenced in a study of blood T cell repertoires in COVID-19 (TCRdb year 2020). About the investigation overall: Collaborator samples came from the United States, Italy and Spain and covered acute and convalescent phases of COVID-19. The prospective study material was composed of cDNA or gDNA derived from T cells, B-cell-depleted T cells, or PBMCs. The dataset comprised deeply sampled blood TCRbeta repertoires from subjects exposed to, actively infected with, or recovered from COVID-19. The repertoires were released in a freely available public database intended as a resource for research on the immune response to SARS-CoV-2. Samples came from the ongoing ImmuneRACE study (first 160 participants) plus 1,254 subjects from 6 global collaborators. Sample metadata almost always included a de-identified subject ID, COVID-19 status, age in years and sex. Where HLA class I and class II types were available, the types were taken from metadata supplied by the sample provider, not from assay-based typing. Findings and caveats that apply to the study as a whole: The quantity of clinical and demographic metadata differed by source and by participant and was supplied without curation.

TCRbeta CDR3 regions were amplified from genomic DNA using the immunoSEQ Assay, a bias-controlled multiplex PCR. In the paper's pipeline: Nucleated cell counts per sample were estimated from amplification of reference gene primers within the assay. To quantify the absolute abundance of each unique TCRbeta CDR3 rearrangement, sequence reads were collapsed and filtered. Productive Simpson clonality was computed per sample as the square root of Simpson's diversity index over productive rearrangements. TCRdb stores this immuneACCESS table with in-frame sequences only. Part of the clones is absent; in the studies checked, under half of the shortfall reflects unresolved V genes, and no reason is known for the rest. V and J calls plus clone size are reproduced from that table; the DNA served to infer D and trimming. This sample gives about 160,000 clones in total; more than 70% of them show up just once. The ten top clones hold 3.6% of the sample.

The CDR3 has 13 amino acids, counting the end cysteine and phenylalanine. This entry keeps only the CDR3 DNA: 39 bases, framed from base 1. V was cut back by 1 base and J by 4 bases, leaving a gap of 10 bases between them. Per the germline V gene (reference sequence), GTSNPN is the CDR1 and SVGIG is the CDR2. Participants in the prospective study were aged about 18 to 89 years, lived in more than 20 United States geographic areas, and enrolled through a virtual design. In the prospective study, cohorts were assigned on the basis of participant-reported clinical history obtained from a screening survey and a study questionnaire. Mobile phlebotomists in the prospective study collected whole blood, serum and a nasopharyngeal or oropharyngeal swab from every participant. Over a 2-month period, participants in the prospective study had the option of providing additional blood draws and questionnaires. Before DNA extraction, prospective study blood samples were shipped either frozen or at room temperature.

With respect to this clone: Its target antigen remains unknown. Base qualities are not recorded, but no much larger clone differs from it by a single base.

This receptor was identified in a woman aged 45-59 years in a cohort exposed to, infected with or recovered from COVID-19 (not recorded which). The chain is encoded by TRBV30 joined to TRBJ2-5; TRBD2 could be the D gene, as 5 bases match. The sequencing sample was made of PBMCs or T cells enriched from blood (not recorded which). The sequence in DNA is TGTGCCTGGAGTGGAGGGTTCGGAGAGACCCAGTACTTC. Its amino acids are CAWSGGFGETQYF.